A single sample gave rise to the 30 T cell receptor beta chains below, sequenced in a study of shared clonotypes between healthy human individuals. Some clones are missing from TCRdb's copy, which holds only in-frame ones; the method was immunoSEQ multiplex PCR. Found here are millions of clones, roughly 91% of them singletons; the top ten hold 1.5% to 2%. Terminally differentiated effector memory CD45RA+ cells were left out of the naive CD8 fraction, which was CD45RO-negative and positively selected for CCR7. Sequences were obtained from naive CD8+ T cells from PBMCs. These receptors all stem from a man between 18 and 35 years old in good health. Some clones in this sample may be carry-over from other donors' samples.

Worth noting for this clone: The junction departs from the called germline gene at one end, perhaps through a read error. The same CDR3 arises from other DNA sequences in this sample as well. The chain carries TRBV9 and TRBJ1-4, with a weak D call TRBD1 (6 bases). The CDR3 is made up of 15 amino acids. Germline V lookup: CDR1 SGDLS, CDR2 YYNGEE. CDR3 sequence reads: CASSVAGTTNEKLFF. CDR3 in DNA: TGTGCCAGCAGCGTTGCCGGGACAACGAATGAAAAACTGTTTTTT.

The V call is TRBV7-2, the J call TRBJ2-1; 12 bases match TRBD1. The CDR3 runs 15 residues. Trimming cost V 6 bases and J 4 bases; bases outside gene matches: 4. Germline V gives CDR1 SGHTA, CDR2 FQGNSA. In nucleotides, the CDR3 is TGTGCCAGCAGGGCGGGACAGGGGGCTTACAATGAGCAGTTCTTC. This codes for CASRAGQGAYNEQFF. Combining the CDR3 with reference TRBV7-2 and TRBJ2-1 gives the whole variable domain GAGVSQSPSNKVTEKGKDVELRCDPISGHTALYWYRQSLGQGLEFLIYFQGNSAPDKSGLPSDRFSAERTGGSVSTLTIQRTQQEDSAVYLCASRAGQGAYNEQFFGPGTRLTVL.

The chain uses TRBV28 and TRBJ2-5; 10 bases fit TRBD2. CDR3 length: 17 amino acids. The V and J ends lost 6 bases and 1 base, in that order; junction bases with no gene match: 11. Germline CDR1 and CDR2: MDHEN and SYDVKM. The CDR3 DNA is TGTGCCAGCAGCCACCTAGCGGGAGTACGGGGCCAAGAGACCCAGTACTTC. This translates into CASSHLAGVRGQETQYF.

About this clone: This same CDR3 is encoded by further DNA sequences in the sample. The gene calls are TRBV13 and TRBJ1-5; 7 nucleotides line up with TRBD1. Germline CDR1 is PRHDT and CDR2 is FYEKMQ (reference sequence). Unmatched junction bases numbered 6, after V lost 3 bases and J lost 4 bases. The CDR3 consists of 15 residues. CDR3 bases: TGTGCCAGCAGCTTGGGCAGGGGGAGGAATCAGCCCCAGCATTTT. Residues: CASSLGRGRNQPQHF. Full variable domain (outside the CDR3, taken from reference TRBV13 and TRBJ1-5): AAGVIQSPRHLIKEKRETATLKCYPIPRHDTVYWYQQGPGQDPQFLISFYEKMQSDKGSIPDRFSAQQFSDYHSELNMSSLELGDSALYFCASSLGRGRNQPQHFGDGTRLSIL.

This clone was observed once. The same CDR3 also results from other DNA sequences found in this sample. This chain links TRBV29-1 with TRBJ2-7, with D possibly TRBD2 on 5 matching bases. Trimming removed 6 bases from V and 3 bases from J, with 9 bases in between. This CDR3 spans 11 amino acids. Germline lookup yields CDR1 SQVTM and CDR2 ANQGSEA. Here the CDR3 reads CSVRVGYEQYF. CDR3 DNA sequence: TGCAGCGTGAGGGTGGGCTACGAGCAGTACTTC.

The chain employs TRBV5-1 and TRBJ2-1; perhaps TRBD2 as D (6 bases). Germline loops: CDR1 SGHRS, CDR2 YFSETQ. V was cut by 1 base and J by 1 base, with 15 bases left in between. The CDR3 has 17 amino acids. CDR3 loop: CASSLSYGSPSYNEQFF. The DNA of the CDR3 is TGCGCCAGCAGCTTGAGCTACGGGAGCCCTTCCTACAATGAGCAGTTCTTC.

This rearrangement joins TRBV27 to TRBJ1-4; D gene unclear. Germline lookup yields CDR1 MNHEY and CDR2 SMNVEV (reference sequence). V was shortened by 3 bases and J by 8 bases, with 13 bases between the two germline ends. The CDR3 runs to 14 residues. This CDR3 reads CASSFGPGREKLFF. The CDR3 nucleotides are TGTGCCAGCAGTTTCGGCCCCGGAAGGGAAAAACTGTTTTTT.

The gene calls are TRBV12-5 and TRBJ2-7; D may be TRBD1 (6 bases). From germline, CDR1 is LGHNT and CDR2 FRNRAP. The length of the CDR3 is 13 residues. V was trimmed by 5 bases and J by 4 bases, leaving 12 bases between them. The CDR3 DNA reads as TGTGCTAGTGGTCCAGGGACAATATACGAGCAGTACTTC. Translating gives CASGPGTIYEQYF.

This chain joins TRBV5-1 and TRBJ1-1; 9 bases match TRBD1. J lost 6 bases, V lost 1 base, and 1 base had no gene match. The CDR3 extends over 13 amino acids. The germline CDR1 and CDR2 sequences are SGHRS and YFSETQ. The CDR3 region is CASSLTGGSEAFF. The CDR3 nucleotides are TGCGCCAGCAGCTTGACAGGGGGCTCTGAAGCTTTCTTT. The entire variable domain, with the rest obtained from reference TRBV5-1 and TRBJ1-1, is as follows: KAGVTQTPRYLIKTRGQQVTLSCSPISGHRSVSWYQQTPGQGLQFLFEYFSETQRNKGNFPGRFSGRQFSNSRSEMNVSTLELGDSALYLCASSLTGGSEAFFGQGTRLTVV.

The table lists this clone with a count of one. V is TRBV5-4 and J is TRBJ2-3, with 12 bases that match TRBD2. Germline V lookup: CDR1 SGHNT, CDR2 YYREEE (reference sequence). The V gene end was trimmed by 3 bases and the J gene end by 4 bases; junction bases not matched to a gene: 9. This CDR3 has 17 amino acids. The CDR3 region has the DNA TGTGCCAGCAGCTGGTATCCGGGACTAGCGGGTGCAGATACGCAGTATTTT. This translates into CASSWYPGLAGADTQYF.

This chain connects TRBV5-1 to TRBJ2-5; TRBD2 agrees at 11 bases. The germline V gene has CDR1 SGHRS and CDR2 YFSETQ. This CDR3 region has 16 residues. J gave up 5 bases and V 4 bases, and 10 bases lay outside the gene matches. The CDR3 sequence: CASSGTLAGVVETQYF. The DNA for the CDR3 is TGCGCCAGCAGCGGGACACTAGCGGGAGTTGTCGAGACCCAGTACTTC.

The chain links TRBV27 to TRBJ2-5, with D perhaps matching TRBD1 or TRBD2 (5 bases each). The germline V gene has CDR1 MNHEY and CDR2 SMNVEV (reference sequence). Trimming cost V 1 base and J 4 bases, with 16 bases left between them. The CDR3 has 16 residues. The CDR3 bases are TGTGCCAGCAGTTTATTTCCAGGGACCCTCGGAGAGACCCAGTACTTC. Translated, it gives CASSLFPGTLGETQYF.

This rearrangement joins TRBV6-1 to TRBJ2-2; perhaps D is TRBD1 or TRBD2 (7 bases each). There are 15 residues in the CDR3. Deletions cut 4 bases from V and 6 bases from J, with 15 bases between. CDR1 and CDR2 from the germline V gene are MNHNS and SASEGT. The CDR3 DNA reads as TGTGCCAGCAGTGGCAGCAGGGGGGGCTCCGGGGAGCTGTTTTTT. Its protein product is CASSGSRGGSGELFF.

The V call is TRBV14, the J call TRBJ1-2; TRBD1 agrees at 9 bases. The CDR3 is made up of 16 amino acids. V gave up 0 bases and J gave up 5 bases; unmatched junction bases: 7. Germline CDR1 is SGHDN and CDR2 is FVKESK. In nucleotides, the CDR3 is TGTGCCAGCAGCCAAGATGCCGGGACAGGGCCTTATGGCTACACCTTC. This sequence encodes CASSQDAGTGPYGYTF.

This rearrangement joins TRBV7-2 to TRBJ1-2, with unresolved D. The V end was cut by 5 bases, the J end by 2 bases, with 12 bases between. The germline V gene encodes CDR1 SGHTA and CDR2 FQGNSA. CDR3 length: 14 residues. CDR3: CASSPARANYGYTF. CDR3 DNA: TGTGCCAGCAGCCCTGCGAGGGCGAACTATGGCTACACCTTC.

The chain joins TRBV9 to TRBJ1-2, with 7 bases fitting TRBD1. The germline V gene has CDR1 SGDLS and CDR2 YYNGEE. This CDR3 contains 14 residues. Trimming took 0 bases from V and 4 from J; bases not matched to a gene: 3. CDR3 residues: CASSVGDRPYGYTF. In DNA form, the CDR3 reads TGTGCCAGCAGCGTAGGGGACAGACCCTATGGCTACACCTTC.

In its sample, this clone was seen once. The CDR3 DNA sequence: TGTGCAAGTCGCGGGGTCGACAATCAGCCCCAGCATTTT. Encoded protein: CASRGVDNQPQHF. The V gene is TRBV12-2, the J gene TRBJ1-5. TRBV12-2 corresponds to a pseudogene. This CDR3 is built from 13 residues.

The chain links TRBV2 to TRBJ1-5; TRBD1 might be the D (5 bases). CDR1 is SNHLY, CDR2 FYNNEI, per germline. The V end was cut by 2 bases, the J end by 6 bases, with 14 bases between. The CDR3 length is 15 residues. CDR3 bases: TGTGCCAGCAGTGAACCCGGGACGTGGGTTCAGCCCCAGCATTTT. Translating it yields CASSEPGTWVQPQHF.

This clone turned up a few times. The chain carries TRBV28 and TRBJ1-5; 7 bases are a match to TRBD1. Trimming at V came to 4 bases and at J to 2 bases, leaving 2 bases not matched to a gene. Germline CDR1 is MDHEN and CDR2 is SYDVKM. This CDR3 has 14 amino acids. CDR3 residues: CASSSRGGNQPQHF. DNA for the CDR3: TGTGCCAGCAGTTCCAGGGGGGGCAATCAGCCCCAGCATTTT.

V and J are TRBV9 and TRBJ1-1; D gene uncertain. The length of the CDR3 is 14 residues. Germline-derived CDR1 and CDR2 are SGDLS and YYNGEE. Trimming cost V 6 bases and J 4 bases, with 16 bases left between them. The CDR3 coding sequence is TGTGCCAGCACCCAATCCGGCTTCGGCACTGAAGCTTTCTTT. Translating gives CASTQSGFGTEAFF.

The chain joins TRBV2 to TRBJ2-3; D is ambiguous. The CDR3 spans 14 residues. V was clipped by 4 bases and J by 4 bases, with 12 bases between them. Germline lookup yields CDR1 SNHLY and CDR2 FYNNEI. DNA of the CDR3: TGTGCCAGCAGTGGGAAAGTGCTTTCAGATACGCAGTATTTT. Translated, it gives CASSGKVLSDTQYF.

The CDR3, as DNA: TGTGCCAGCAGCTCAACAGGCTCTTCCTTAAATGGCTACACCTTC. This codes for CASSSTGSSLNGYTF. V gene TRBV9 combines with J gene TRBJ1-2, with D maybe TRBD1 (5 bases). V was shortened by 4 bases and J by 6 bases, with 19 bases between the two germline ends. This CDR3 contains 15 residues. The germline V gene encodes CDR1 SGDLS and CDR2 YYNGEE.

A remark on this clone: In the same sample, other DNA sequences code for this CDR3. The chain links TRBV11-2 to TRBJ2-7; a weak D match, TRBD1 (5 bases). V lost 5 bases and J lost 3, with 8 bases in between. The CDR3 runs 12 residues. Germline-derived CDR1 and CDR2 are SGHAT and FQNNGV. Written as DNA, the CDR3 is TGTGCCAGCAGCAGTAGGGGCTACGAGCAGTACTTC. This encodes CASSSRGYEQYF.

This chain's CDR3 is CSGSRRYDKTDTQYF. The DNA of the CDR3 is TGCAGCGGAAGTAGACGGTATGACAAGACAGATACGCAGTATTTT. The chain carries TRBV29-1 and TRBJ2-3; no firm D call. The CDR3 length is 15 residues. Germline V gives CDR1 SQVTM, CDR2 ANQGSEA. V shed 7 bases and J shed 3 bases, with 20 bases lying between them.

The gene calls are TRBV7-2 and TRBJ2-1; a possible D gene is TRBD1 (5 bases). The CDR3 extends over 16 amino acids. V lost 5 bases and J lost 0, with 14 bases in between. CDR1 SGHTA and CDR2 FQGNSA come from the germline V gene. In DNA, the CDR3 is TGTGCCAGCAGCGCCAAGGGGAAGAGCTCCTACAATGAGCAGTTCTTC. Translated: CASSAKGKSSYNEQFF.

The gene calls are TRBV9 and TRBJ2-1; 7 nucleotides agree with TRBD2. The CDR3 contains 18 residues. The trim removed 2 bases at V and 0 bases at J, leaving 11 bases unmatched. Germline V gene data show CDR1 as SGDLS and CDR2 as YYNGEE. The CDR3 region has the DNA TGTGCCAGCAGCGTCAAAATAAGCGGGACTTACTCCTACAATGAGCAGTTCTTC. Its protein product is CASSVKISGTYSYNEQFF.

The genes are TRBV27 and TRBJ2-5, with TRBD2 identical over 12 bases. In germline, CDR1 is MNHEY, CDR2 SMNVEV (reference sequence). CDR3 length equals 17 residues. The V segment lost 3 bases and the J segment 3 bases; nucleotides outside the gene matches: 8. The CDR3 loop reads CASSLRLAGVGKETQYF. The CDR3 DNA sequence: TGTGCCAGCAGTTTGAGACTAGCGGGAGTAGGGAAAGAGACCCAGTACTTC.

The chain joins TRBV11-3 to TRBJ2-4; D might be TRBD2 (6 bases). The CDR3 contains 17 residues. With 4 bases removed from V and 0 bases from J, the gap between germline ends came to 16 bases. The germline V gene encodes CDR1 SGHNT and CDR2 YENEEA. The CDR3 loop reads CASSCRDSGVAKNIQYF. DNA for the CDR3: TGTGCCAGCAGCTGCCGTGATAGCGGAGTAGCCAAAAACATTCAGTACTTC.

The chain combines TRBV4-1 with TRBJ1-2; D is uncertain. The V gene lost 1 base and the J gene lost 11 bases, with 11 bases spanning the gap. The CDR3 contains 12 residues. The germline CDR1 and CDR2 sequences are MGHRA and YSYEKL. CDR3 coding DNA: TGCGCCAGCAGCCAAGTAGATCGTGAATACACCTTC. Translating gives CASSQVDREYTF.

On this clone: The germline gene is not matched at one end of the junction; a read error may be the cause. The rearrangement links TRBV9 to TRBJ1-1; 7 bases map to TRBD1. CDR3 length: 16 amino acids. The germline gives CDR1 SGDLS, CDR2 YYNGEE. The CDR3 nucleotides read TGTGCCAGCAGCGGTTCCTTGACAGGGTTGAAGACTGAAGCTTTCTTT. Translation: CASSGSLTGLKTEAFF.